These 5 T cell receptor beta chains came from one sample sequenced in a study of PD-1 blockade in classical Hodgkin lymphoma (TCRdb year 2020). The intended sense of this specimen's time point label: cycle 4 day 1 (C4D1), after five to seven weeks of nivolumab. Relapse after autologous stem cell transplantation had occurred in all trial patients, and cohorts A, B and C were distinguished by prior brentuximab vedotin exposure. Library prep was done by the immunoSEQ multiplex PCR assay. In TCRdb, the immuneACCESS table is reduced to in-frame sequences with V and J assigned. These tables do not hold every clone; where another copy was compared, an unresolved V gene accounts for under half, and the others remain unexplained. Counted in this sample were fewer than 45,000 clones; 66% of them appeared once. The ten largest account for over 3% of the sample. The sample here was peripheral blood mononuclear cells (PBMCs), taken before the fourth cycle of nivolumab. The receptors were sampled from a human donor with classical Hodgkin lymphoma.

This rearrangement joins TRBV7-2 to TRBJ2-3; D unclear. This CDR3 spans 15 amino acids. Germline V gene data show CDR1 as SGHTA and CDR2 as FQGNSA. Trimming took off 2 bases at V and 0 bases at J, with 9 bases between the two ends. As DNA, the CDR3 is TGTGCCAGCAGCTTAAACGCGCGGAGCACAGATACGCAGTATTTT. Translated, it gives CASSLNARSTDTQYF.

The CDR3 nucleotides are TGTGCCAGCAGTGAAGGACAGCTCCTCAATGAGCAGTTCTTC. It specifies CASSEGQLLNEQFF. This sequence joins TRBV6-1 and TRBJ2-1, with a weak D call TRBD1 (5 bases). The CDR3 sequence is 14 residues long. Germline assignment: CDR1 MNHNS and CDR2 SASEGT. The germline V and J ends were trimmed by 1 base and 6 bases, with 10 bases remaining between them.

This clone is classed as medium-sized. V gene TRBV4-2 combines with J gene TRBJ2-1, with 10 bases matching TRBD2. Germline V gives CDR1 LGHNA, CDR2 YNFKEQ. The junction had 8 bases not matched to a gene; V was cut back by 4 bases and J by 8 bases. The CDR3 runs 15 residues. In nucleotides, the CDR3 is TGTGCCAGCAGCCCCGCCGGGACTAGCGACTATGAGCAGTTCTTC. It encodes CASSPAGTSDYEQFF.

About this clone itself: One end of the junction is discordant with germline, which a read error may explain. The CDR3 spells CASSPLAGVTGELFF. The CDR3 DNA reads TGTGCCAGCTCCCCACTGGCGGGGGTCACCGGGGAGCTGTTTTTT. This chain joins TRBV18 and TRBJ2-2; the match to TRBD2 covers 7 bases. CDR1 and CDR2 (germline): KGHSH, LQKENI. The length of the CDR3 is 15 residues.

This clone has only a few counts. The chain is built from TRBV15 and TRBJ1-4; the D gene is possibly TRBD1 (5 bases). The V end was cut by 6 bases, the J end by 3 bases, with 20 bases between. The CDR3 loop spans 17 amino acids. Germline CDR1 LNHNV, CDR2 YYDKDF (reference sequence). CDR3 nucleotides: TGTGCCACCAGTACTACTACCAAAGGGGCGCCTAATGAAAAACTGTTTTTT. Protein: CATSTTTKGAPNEKLFF.